The 17 T cell receptor beta chains listed next were all sequenced from one sample in a study of OX40 agonist ivuxolimab in advanced cancers. Some clones are missing from TCRdb's copy, which holds only in-frame ones; the method was immunoSEQ multiplex PCR. The sample carries 75,000 to 95,000 clones, roughly 90% recorded once. The sample here was CD4+ or CD8+ T cells sorted from blood, taken in a trial of the OX40 agonist ivuxolimab. The origin of the receptors is an adult with an advanced solid tumor such as melanoma, head and neck, liver or kidney cancer.

Details on this clone: A read error may account for a junction end that differs from germline. This rearrangement joins TRBV7-7 to TRBJ2-4; 7 bases agree with TRBD2. This CDR3 spans 16 amino acids. CDR1 and CDR2 (germline): SSHAT, FNYEAQ (reference sequence). This CDR3 is CASSLLVKRGKNIQYF. CDR3 in DNA: TGTGCTAGCAGCTTACTGGTTAAGCGGGGCAAAAACATTCAGTACTTC.

The chain employs TRBV19 and TRBJ2-5, with D perhaps matching TRBD2 (6 bases). Germline V gives CDR1 LNHDA, CDR2 SQIVND (reference sequence). CDR3 length equals 13 residues. Trimming removed 4 bases at V and 4 bases at J, with 10 bases between. The CDR3 spells CASSTAGIETQYF. As DNA, the CDR3 is TGTGCCAGTAGTACCGCGGGGATAGAGACCCAGTACTTC.

V gene TRBV29-1 combines with J gene TRBJ1-2; the match to TRBD1 covers 12 bases. Germline CDR1 reads SQVTM; CDR2 reads ANQGSEA. V dropped 1 base and J dropped 1; count of bases not matched to a gene: 4. CDR3 length: 16 residues. The DNA for the CDR3 is TGCAGCGTTGAAGGGGGACAGGGGGCCTTTAACTATGGCTACACCTTC. This translates into CSVEGGQGAFNYGYTF.

The V gene is TRBV7-9, the J gene TRBJ2-7; 11 bases fit TRBD1. CDR1 SEHNR and CDR2 FQNEAQ come from the germline V gene (reference sequence). The J segment lost 1 base and the V segment lost 4 bases, leaving 6 bases of the junction unmatched. The CDR3 is 16 amino acids. CDR3 in amino acids: CASSSRDRGASYEQYF. The CDR3 region has the DNA TGTGCCAGCAGCTCACGGGACAGGGGGGCATCCTACGAGCAGTACTTC.

The CDR3 region is CASSPDRGPPMGAFF. The CDR3 coding sequence is TGTGCCAGCAGCCCCGACAGGGGTCCCCCCATGGGAGCTTTCTTT. This sequence joins TRBV7-8 and TRBJ1-1; 8 nucleotides line up with TRBD1. The CDR3 is 15 residues long. Germline-derived CDR1 and CDR2 are SGHVS and FQNEAQ. Trimming removed 5 bases from V and 10 bases from J; junction bases left unmatched: 15. Full variable domain (rest looked up from reference TRBV7-8 and TRBJ1-1): GAGVSQSPRYKVAKRGQDVALRCDPISGHVSLFWYQQALGQGPEFLTYFQNEAQLDKSGLPSDRFFAERPEGSVSTLKIQRTQQEDSAVYLCASSPDRGPPMGAFFGQGTRLTVV.

This chain joins TRBV7-2 and TRBJ1-4; TRBD1 matches 7 bases. The CDR3 consists of 15 residues. With 5 bases clipped from V and 3 bases from J, the junction kept 6 bases outside the gene matches. Germline CDR1 and CDR2: SGHTA and FQGNSA. The CDR3 nucleotides are TGTGCCAGCAGCCGACAGGGCGTAGCTAATGAAAAACTGTTTTTT. Its protein is CASSRQGVANEKLFF.

V usage is TRBV30 and J usage is TRBJ1-3; the match to TRBD1 covers 7 bases. Germline V gene data show CDR1 as GTSNPN and CDR2 as SVGIG (reference sequence). This CDR3 is 15 amino acids long. After removal of 2 bases from V and 4 bases from J, the junction contained 8 bases not matched to a gene. CDR3 DNA: TGTGCCTGGAGTTATGACCTGGGACAGGGAAACACCATATATTTT. Protein: CAWSYDLGQGNTIYF.

V usage is TRBV28 and J usage is TRBJ1-2, with TRBD1 matching over 7 bases. Per germline, CDR1 MDHEN and CDR2 SYDVKM. The V segment lost 6 bases and the J segment 7 bases; nucleotides outside the gene matches: 11. This CDR3 contains 14 residues. The DNA of the CDR3 is TGTGCCAGCAGGAACCGGGACAGCGTTTTTGGCTACACCTTC. This sequence encodes CASRNRDSVFGYTF.

This chain uses TRBV30 with TRBJ2-5, with 11 bases aligning to TRBD2. After removal of 2 bases from V and 5 bases from J, the junction contained 7 bases not matched to a gene. Germline lookup yields CDR1 GTSNPN and CDR2 SVGIG (reference sequence). The CDR3 length is 15 residues. CDR3 region: CAWSLAGGRSETQYF. DNA of the CDR3: TGTGCCTGGAGTCTAGCGGGAGGACGGTCGGAGACCCAGTACTTC.

The gene calls are TRBV29-1 and TRBJ2-7, with D possibly being TRBD2 (7 bases). This CDR3 is 12 amino acids long. CDR1 is SQVTM, CDR2 ANQGSEA, per germline. Trimming left V 6 bases short and J 7 bases short, with 16 bases between. In DNA, the CDR3 is TGCAGCGTGGGGGGCTGGGGAGGGGAGCAGTACTTC. It yields the protein CSVGGWGGEQYF.

J is TRBJ1-1 and V is TRBV19, with TRBD1 matching over 11 bases. Germline V gene sequence: CDR1 LNHDA, CDR2 SQIVND (reference sequence). V lost 7 bases, J lost 5 bases, and 6 bases stayed unmatched. This CDR3 comprises 14 residues. The CDR3 reads CASKVGQGATEAFF. The CDR3 nucleotides are TGTGCCAGTAAGGTCGGACAGGGGGCGACTGAAGCTTTCTTT.

V usage is TRBV7-2 and J usage is TRBJ2-6; unclear D gene. The ends were cut back, 0 bases at V and 13 bases at J, with 7 bases in the middle. CDR3 size: 12 residues. Looked up from germline, CDR1 is SGHTA and CDR2 is FQGNSA. The CDR3 region is CASSLALRVLTF. The DNA for the CDR3 is TGTGCCAGCAGCTTAGCGCTGAGAGTCCTGACTTTC.

J is TRBJ2-7 and V is TRBV6-6; 7 nucleotides line up with TRBD1. This CDR3 has 13 amino acids. Germline CDR1 and CDR2: MNHNY and SVGAGI (reference sequence). After removal of 5 bases from V and 5 bases from J, the junction contained 6 bases not matched to a gene. In DNA, the CDR3 is TGTGCCAGCAGTAAACAGGGGATCAACGAGCAGTACTTC. It codes for CASSKQGINEQYF.

The gene calls are TRBV6-1 and TRBJ1-2, with 10 bases that match TRBD1. The CDR3 length is 15 residues. Germline V gene data show CDR1 as MNHNS and CDR2 as SASEGT. Unmatched junction bases numbered 6, after V lost 5 bases and J lost 3 bases. The CDR3 here is CASSNRQGADYGYTF. The CDR3 DNA follows: TGTGCCAGCAGTAATAGACAGGGGGCCGACTATGGCTACACCTTC.

Note on this clone: Sequence at one end of the junction differs from germline and may be a read error. The J gene is TRBJ2-2, the V gene TRBV7-3; D ambiguous. Looked up from germline, CDR1 is SGHTA and CDR2 is FQGTGA. There are 14 residues in the CDR3. The CDR3 here is CASSPDPNTEELFF. CDR3 nucleotides: TGTGCCAGCAGCCCCGACCCAAACACCGAGGAGCTGTTTTTT.

V usage is TRBV18 and J usage is TRBJ2-7, with 8 bases lining up with TRBD1. There are 13 residues in the CDR3. Germline loops: CDR1 KGHSH, CDR2 LQKENI. V dropped 6 bases and J dropped 2; count of bases not matched to a gene: 3. CDR3 DNA sequence: TGTGCCAGCTCGAAGGGACAGGCCTACGAGCAGTACTTC. Amino acids: CASSKGQAYEQYF.

The chain employs TRBV6-5 and TRBJ1-1; 9 nucleotides align to TRBD1. The V segment lost 0 bases and the J segment 5 bases; nucleotides outside the gene matches: 4. This CDR3 has 15 amino acids. The V gene's germline CDR1 is MNHEY and CDR2 SVGAGI. For the CDR3, the DNA is TGTGCCAGCAGTTACTCGAGGACAGGGGTGACTGAAGCTTTCTTT. It specifies CASSYSRTGVTEAFF.